This entry is about one TCR beta chain. The entry originates in a study of blood T cell repertoires in COVID-19. Turning to the study itself: Nucleic acid was either cDNA or gDNA, and it came from T cells, B-cell-depleted T cells, or PBMCs.

Cohorts were assigned according to the clinical history that participants reported. Cohort 3 recovery required two negative PCRs, clearance, or symptom resolution. CDR3 length: 14 amino acids. V shed 4 bases, J shed 8 bases, and the junction held 10 bases outside the gene matches. The germline V gene has CDR1 SGHRS and CDR2 YFSETQ. Authors' methods: The authors estimated nucleated cell counts from reference gene primer amplification. The repertoire was sequenced with immunoSEQ multiplex PCR; TCRdb's copy has only in-frame clones and lacks some. The V and J calls and clone size were taken over from that table, and D and trimming were inferred from the DNA. The sample consists of a few hundred thousand clones, around 88% of them appearing once.

The receptor was derived from a woman in her twenties or thirties who had recovered from COVID-19. The sequenced material came from PBMCs or T cells enriched from blood (not recorded which). J is TRBJ1-2 and V is TRBV5-1; 8 nucleotides align to TRBD1. The CDR3 DNA follows: TGCGCCAGCAGCACCGGACAGGGTCTAAAGGGCTACACCTTC. This codes for CASSTGQGLKGYTF.